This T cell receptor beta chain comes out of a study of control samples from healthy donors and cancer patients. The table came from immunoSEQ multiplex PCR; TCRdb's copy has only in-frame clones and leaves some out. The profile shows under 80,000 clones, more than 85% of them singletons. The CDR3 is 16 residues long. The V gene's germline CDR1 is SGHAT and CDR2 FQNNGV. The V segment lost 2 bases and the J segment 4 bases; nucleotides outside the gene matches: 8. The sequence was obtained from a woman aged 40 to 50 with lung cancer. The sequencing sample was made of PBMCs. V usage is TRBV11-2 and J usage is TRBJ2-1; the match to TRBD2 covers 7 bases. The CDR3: CASSLSGQREYNEQFF. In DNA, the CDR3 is TGTGCCAGCAGCTTATCTGGCCAGCGGGAATACAATGAGCAGTTCTTC.